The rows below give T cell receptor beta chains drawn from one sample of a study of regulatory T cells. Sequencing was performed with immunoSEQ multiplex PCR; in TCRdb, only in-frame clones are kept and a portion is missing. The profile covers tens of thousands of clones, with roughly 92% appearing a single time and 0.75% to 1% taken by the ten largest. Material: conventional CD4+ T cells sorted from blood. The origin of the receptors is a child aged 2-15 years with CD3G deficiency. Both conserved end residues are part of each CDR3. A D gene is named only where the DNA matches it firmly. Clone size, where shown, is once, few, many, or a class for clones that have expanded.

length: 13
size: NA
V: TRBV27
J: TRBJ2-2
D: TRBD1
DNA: TGTGCCAGCAGTTTGGAAAGGGGGCGGGAGCTGTTTTTT
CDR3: CASSLERGRELFF

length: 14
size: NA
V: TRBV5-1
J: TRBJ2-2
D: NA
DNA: TGCGCCAGCAGCTTGGCTTCGAACACCGGGGAGCTGTTTTTT
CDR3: CASSLASNTGELFF

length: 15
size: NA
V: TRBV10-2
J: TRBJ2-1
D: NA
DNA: TGCGCCAGCAGTGAGGGCCGGACTACGAGACATGAGCAGTTCTTC
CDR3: CASSEGRTTRHEQFF

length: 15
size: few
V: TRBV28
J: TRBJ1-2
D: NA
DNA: TGTGCCAGCAGTTCTTCCCTCAGGGGCAACTATGGCTACACCTTC
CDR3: CASSSSLRGNYGYTF

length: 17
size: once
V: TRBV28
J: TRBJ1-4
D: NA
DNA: TGTGCCAGCAGTGGGGCTTTGGGCAGCCAAACTAATGAAAAACTGTTTTTT
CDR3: CASSGALGSQTNEKLFF

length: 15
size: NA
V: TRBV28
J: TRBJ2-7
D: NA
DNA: TGTGCCAGCAGTCCCAAAAACACAATCAGCTACGAGCAGTACTTC
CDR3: CASSPKNTISYEQYF

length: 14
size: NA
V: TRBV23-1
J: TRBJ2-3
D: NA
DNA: TGCGCCAGCAGTCAATCGAGGGGCGCAGATACGCAGTATTTT
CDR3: CASSQSRGADTQYF

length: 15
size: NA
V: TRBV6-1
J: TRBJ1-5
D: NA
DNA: TGTGCCAGCAGTGAAGGGGGACGTCGCGATCAGCCCCAGCATTTT
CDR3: CASSEGGRRDQPQHF

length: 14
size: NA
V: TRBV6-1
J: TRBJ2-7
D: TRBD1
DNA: TGTGCCAGCACCCCGGGACAGGGGGACTACGAGCAGTACTTC
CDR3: CASTPGQGDYEQYF

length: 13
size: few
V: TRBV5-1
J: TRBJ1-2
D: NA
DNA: TGCGCCAGCAGCTTGGACGGTAACTATGGCTACACCTTC
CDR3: CASSLDGNYGYTF

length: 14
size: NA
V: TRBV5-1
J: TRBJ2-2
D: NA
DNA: TGCGCCAGCAGCCCTGGACAGCTGACCGGGGAGCTGTTTTTT
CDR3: CASSPGQLTGELFF

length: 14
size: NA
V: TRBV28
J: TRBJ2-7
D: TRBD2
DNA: TGTGCCAGCAGAGGGAGTGGGAGGGCCTACGAGCAGTACTTC
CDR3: CASRGSGRAYEQYF